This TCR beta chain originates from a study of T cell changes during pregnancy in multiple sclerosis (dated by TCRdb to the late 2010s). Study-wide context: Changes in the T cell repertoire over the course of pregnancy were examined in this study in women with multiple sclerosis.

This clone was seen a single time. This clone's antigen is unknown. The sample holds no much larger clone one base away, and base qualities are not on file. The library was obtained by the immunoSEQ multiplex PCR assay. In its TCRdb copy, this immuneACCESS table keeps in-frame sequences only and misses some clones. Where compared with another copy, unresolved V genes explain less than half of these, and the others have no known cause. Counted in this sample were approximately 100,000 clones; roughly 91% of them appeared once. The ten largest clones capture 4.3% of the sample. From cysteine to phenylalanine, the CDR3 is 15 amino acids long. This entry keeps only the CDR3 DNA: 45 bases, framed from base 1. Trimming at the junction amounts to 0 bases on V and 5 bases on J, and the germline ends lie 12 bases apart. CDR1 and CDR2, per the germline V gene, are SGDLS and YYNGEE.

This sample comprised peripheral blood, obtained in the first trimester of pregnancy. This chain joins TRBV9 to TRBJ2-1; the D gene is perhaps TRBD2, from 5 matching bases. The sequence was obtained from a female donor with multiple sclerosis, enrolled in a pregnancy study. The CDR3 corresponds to CASSVAFSGNNEQFF. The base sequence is TGTGCCAGCAGCGTAGCCTTTTCGGGGAACAATGAGCAGTTCTTC.